This T cell receptor (beta chain) was sequenced during a study of siplizumab effects on memory and regulatory T cells. Assay: immunoSEQ multiplex PCR; the TCRdb copy retains only in-frame clones and omits some. This sample has 50,000 to 70,000 clones; approximately 96% occur once, and the top ten carry about 0.1%. The germline V and J ends were trimmed by 2 bases and 4 bases, with 16 bases remaining between them. Germline assignment: CDR1 MNHEY and CDR2 SMNVEV (reference sequence). The CDR3 is 16 amino acids. The sequence derives from a human donor in good health. The chain carries TRBV27 and TRBJ2-3; the D is unclear. The sequencing sample was made of naive CD8+ T cells sorted from blood. The CDR3 sequence is CASSLLTDLGPDTQYF. The DNA for the CDR3 is TGTGCCAGCAGTTTACTCACGGACCTAGGGCCAGATACGCAGTATTTT.